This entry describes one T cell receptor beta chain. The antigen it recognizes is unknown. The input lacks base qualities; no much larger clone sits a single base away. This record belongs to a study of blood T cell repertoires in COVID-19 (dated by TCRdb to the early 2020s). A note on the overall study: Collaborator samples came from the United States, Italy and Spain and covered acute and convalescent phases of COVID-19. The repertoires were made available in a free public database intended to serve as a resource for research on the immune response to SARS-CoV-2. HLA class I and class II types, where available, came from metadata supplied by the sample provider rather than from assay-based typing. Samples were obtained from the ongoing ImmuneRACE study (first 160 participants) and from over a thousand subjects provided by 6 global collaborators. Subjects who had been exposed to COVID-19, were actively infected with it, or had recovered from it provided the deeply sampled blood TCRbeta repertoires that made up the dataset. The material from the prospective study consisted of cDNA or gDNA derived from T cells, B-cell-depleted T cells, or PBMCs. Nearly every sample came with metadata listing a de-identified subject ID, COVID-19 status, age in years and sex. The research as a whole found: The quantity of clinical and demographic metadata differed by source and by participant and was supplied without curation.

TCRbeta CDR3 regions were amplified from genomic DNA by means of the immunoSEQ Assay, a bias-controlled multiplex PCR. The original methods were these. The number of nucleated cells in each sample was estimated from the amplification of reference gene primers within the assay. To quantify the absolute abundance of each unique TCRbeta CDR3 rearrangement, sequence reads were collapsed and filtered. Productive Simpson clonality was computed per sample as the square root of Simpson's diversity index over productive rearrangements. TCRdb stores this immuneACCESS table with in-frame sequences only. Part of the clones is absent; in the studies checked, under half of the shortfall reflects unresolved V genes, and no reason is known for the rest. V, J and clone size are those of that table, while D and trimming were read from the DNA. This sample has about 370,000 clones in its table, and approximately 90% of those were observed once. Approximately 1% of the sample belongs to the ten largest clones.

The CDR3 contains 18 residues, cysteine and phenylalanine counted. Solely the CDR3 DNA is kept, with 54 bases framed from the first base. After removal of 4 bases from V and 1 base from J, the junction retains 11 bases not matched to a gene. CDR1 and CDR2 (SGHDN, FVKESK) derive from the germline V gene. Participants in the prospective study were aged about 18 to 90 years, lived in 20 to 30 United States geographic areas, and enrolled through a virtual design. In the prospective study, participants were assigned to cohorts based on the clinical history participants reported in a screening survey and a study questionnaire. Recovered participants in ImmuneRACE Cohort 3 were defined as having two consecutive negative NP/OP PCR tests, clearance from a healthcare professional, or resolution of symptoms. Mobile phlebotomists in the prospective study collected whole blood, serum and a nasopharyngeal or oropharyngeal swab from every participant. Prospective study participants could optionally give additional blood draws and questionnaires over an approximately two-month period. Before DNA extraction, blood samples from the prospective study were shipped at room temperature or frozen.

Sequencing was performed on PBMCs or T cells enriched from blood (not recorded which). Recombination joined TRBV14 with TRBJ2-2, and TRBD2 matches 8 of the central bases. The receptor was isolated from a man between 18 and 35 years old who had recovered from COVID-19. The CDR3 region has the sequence CASSPLVGGALNTGELFF. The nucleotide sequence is TGTGCCAGCAGCCCCCTCGTCGGGGGGGCTTTGAACACCGGGGAGCTGTTTTTT.